What follows describes a single TCR beta chain. The source of the sample is a study of cytomegalovirus exposure and HLA in healthy donors. With 60 Vbeta and 13 Jbeta primers, the PCR was carried out. The table came from immunoSEQ multiplex PCR; TCRdb's copy has only in-frame clones and leaves some out. This sample carries just over 95,000 clones, more than 60% of them seen once, and the ten largest clones take about 8%. With 0 bases removed from V and 8 bases from J, the gap between germline ends came to 11 bases. Germline V gene lookup returns CDR1 SGHKS and CDR2 YYEKEE (reference sequence). The CDR3 has 13 residues.

The chain combines TRBV5-5 with TRBJ1-1, with a tentative D call TRBD1 (6 bases). The TCR was taken from a human donor in good health. Sample: PBMCs. The CDR3 sequence is CASSLATGTEAFF. In DNA form, the CDR3 reads TGTGCCAGCAGCTTGGCAACAGGGACAGAAGCTTTCTTT.